The clone carrying this T cell receptor beta chain was detected a few times. The data were taken from a study of cytotoxic CD8 clonotypes in ibrutinib-treated CLL. Turning to the study itself: Partial response was seen in approximately 25 patients and complete response in 2; after median roughly six years, about 14 stayed remitted, approximately twelve progressed.

Assay: immunoSEQ multiplex PCR; the TCRdb copy retains only in-frame clones and omits some. The data contain about 45,000 clones, just over 65% of them seen just once; the ten biggest clones take up around a fifth. The sequencing here drew on PBMCs, taken after 24 months of ibrutinib treatment. This receptor was obtained from a human donor with chronic lymphocytic leukemia.

CDR3 loop: CASTPQDEQFF. CDR3 sequence (DNA): TGTGCCAGCACCCCCCAGGATGAGCAGTTCTTC. This sequence joins TRBV6-1 and TRBJ2-1; D gene ambiguous. The CDR3 has 11 amino acids. The V and J ends lost 7 bases and 8 bases respectively, with 9 bases between them. Germline V gene data show CDR1 as MNHNS and CDR2 as SASEGT.